This T cell receptor (beta chain) was sequenced during a study of cytomegalovirus exposure and HLA in healthy donors. The study ran its PCR with 60 Vbeta and 13 Jbeta primers. The method was immunoSEQ multiplex PCR; TCRdb's version includes in-frame clones alone and lacks a portion of them. Seen here are under 200,000 clones, 79% observed once, and the top ten hold about 0.72%. There are 16 residues in the CDR3. Germline-derived CDR1 and CDR2 are MNHNS and SASEGT. V lost 3 bases and J lost 5, with 19 bases in between. Turning to this clone: Its antigen is as yet unknown.

Study-wide findings and caveats: More clonal expansion characterized HLA-associated TCR beta chains than equally common others in a later analysis. The Asian-associated ancestry cluster reportedly had fewer N-insertions than the approximately 670-donor mean in a later analysis. HLA alleles showed associations with 15,000 to 20,000 TCR beta sequences in a later analysis, at a 0.05 false discovery rate. A prior analysis recorded that most TCR beta V segments were productive about 90% or about 30% of the time.

The specimen was PBMCs. This sequence originates from a woman aged 40-49 years in good health and CMV-seronegative. The chain links TRBV6-1 to TRBJ2-5; perhaps TRBD2 as D (6 bases). CDR3 DNA sequence: TGTGCCAGCAGTGATTATCCGGGGGAGGTTGGGGAGACCCAGTACTTC. It yields the protein CASSDYPGEVGETQYF.